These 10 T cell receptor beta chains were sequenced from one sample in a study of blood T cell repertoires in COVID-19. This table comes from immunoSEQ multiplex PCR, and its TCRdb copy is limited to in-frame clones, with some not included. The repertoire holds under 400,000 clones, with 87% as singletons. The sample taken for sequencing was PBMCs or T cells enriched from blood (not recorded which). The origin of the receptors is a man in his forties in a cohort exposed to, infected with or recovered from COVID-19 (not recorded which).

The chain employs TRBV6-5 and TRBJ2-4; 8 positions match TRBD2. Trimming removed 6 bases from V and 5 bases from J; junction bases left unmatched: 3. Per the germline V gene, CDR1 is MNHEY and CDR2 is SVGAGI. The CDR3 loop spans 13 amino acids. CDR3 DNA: TGTGCCAGCAGGCGGGGGGTTGAAAACATTCAGTACTTC. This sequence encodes CASRRGVENIQYF.

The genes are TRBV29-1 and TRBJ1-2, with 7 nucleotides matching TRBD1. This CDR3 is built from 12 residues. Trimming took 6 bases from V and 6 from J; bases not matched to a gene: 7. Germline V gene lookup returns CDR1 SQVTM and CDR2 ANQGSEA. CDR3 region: CSVGQFVNGYTF. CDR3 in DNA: TGCAGCGTGGGACAGTTCGTGAATGGCTACACCTTC.

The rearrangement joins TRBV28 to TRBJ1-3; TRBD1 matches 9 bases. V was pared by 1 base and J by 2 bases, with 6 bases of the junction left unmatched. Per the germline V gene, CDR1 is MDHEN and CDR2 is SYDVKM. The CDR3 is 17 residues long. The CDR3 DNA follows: TGTGCCAGCAGTTTATCCCGGACAGGGGCTCCTGGAAACACCATATATTTT. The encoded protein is CASSLSRTGAPGNTIYF.

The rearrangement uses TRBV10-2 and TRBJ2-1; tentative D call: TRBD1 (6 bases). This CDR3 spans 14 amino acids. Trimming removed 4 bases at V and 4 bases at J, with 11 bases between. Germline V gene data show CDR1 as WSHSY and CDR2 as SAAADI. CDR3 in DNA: TGCGCCAGCAGTGGACTACAGGGTTACAATGAGCAGTTCTTC. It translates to CASSGLQGYNEQFF.

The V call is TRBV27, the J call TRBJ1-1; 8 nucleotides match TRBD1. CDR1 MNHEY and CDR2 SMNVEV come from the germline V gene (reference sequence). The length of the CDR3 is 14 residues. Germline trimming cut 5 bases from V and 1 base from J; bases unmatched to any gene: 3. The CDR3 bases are TGTGCCAGCAGTCGGGGACAGGAGAACACTGAAGCTTTCTTT. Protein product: CASSRGQENTEAFF.

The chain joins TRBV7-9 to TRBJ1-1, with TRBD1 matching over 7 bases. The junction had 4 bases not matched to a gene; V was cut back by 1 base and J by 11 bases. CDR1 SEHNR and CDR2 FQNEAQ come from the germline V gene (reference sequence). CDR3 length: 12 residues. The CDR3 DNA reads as TGTGCCAGCAGCTTAGAGACAGGGAGGGCTTTCTTT. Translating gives CASSLETGRAFF.

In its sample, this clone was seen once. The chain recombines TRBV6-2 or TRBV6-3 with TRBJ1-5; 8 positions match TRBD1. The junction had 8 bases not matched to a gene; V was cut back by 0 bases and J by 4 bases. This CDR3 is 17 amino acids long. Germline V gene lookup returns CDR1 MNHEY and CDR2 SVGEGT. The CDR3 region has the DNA TGTGCCAGCAGTTACTCGATCGGACAGGGTTTTAATCAGCCCCAGCATTTT. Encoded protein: CASSYSIGQGFNQPQHF.

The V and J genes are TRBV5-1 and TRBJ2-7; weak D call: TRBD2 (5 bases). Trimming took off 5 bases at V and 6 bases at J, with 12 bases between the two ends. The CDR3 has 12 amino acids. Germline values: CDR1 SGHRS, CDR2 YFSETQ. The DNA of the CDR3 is TGCGCCAGCAGGGACTCGTGGGCCGAGCAGTACTTC. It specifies CASRDSWAEQYF.

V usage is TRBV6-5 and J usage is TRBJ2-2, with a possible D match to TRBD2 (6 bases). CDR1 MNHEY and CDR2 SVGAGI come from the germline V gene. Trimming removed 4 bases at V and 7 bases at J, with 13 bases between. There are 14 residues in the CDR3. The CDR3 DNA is TGTGCCAGCAGTTGGACTACTTCCAACGGGGAGCTGTTTTTT. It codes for CASSWTTSNGELFF.

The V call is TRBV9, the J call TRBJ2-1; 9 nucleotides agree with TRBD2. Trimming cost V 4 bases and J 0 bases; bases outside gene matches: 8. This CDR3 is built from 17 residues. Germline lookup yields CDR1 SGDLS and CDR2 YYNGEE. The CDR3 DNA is TGTGCCAGCAGCCCCAGGACTAGCGCGAGCTCCTACAATGAGCAGTTCTTC. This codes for CASSPRTSASSYNEQFF.